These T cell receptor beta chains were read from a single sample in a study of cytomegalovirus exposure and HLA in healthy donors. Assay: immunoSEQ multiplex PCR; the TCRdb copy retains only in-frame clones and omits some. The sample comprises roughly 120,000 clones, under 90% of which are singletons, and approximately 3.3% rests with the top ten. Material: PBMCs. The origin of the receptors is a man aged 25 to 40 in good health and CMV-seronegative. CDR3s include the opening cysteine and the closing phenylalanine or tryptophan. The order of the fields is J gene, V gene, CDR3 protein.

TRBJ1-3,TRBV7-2,CASSSTRTGSGNTIYF
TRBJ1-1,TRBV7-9,CASSPQTEAFF
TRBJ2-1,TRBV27,CASSRQGRGNEQFF
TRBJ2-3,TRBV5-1,CASKDSDTDTQYF
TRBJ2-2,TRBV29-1,CSVAAGGPNTGELFF
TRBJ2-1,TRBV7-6,CASSLDRDPYNEQFF
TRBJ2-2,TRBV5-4,CASSLADRNTGELFF
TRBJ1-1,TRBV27,CASRITFGTVTEAFF
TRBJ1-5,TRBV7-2,CASSLWATSDQPQHF
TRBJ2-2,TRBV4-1,CASSQVRTGGLTGELFF
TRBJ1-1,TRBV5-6,CASRRLDRLDTEAFF
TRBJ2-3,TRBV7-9,CASSPRGRGTDTQYF
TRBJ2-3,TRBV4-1,CASSPGLAGGSYTQYF
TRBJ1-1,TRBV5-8,CASSPLTGGGPMNTEAFF
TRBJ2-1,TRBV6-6,CASSPRTSNNEQFF
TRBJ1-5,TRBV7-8,CASSRLDRYSNQPQHF
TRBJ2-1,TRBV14,CASSAQGTVYNEQFF
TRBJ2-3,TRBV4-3,CASSQEGQGFTDTQYF
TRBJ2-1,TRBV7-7,CASSLGLAGGDEQFF
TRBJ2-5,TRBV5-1,CASSHQGLDQETQYF
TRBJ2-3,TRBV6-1,CASSGRTGTATDTQYF
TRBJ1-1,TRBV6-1,CASSEVGRPNTEAFF
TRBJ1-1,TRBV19,CASTPWDSNTEAFF
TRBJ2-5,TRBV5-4,CASSTQGAEETQYF
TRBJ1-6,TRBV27,CASSLDRVYNSPLHF
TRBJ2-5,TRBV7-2,CASSSQIPANGETQYF
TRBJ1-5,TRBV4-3,CASSQDRASNQPQHF
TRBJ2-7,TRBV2,CASSEVGQVDEQYF
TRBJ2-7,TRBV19,CASSTPTGDFYEQYF
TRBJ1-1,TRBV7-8,CASSWPPWDSEGMNTEAFF
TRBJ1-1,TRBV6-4,CASSDGGGGYAEAFF
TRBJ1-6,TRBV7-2,CASTLGQVYNSPLHF
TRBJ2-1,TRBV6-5,CASSYQGASEQFF
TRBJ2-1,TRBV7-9,CASEDRGGGYNEQFF
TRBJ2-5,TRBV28,CASRGQVGEETQYF
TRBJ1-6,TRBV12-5,CASGPGYNSPLHF
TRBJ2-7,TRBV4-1,CASSQRGQGAGEQYF
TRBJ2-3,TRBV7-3,CASSDGTFSTDTQYF
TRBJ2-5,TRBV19,CASSIGKEVETQYF
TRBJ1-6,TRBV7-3,CASSLRTANSPLHF
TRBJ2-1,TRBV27,CASSLSTGGDNEQFF